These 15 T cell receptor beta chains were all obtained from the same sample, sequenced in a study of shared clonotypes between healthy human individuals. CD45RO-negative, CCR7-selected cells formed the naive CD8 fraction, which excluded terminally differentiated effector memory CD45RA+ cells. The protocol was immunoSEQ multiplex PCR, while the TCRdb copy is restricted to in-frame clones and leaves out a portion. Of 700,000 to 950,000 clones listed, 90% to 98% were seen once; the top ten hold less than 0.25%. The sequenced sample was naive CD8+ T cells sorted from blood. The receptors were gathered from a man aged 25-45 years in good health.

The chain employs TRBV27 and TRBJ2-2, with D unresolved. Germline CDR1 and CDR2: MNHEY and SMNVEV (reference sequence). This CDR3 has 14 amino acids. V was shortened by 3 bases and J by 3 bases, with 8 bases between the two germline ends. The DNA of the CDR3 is TGTGCCAGCAGTTTCGGTGGGGACACCGGGGAGCTGTTTTTT. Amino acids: CASSFGGDTGELFF.

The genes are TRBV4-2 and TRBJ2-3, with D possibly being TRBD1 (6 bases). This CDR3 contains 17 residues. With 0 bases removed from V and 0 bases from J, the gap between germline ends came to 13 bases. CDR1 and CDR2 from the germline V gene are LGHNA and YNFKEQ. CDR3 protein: CASSQDTGRGSTDTQYF. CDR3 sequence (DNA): TGTGCCAGCAGCCAAGATACGGGTAGGGGGAGCACAGATACGCAGTATTTT.

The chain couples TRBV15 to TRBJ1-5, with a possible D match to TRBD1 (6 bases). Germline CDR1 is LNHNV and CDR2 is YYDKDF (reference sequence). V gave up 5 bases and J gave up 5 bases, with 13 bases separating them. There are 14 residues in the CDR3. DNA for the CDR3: TGTGCCACCAGCCCCAGGACAGTTTATCAGCCCCAGCATTTT. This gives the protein CATSPRTVYQPQHF.

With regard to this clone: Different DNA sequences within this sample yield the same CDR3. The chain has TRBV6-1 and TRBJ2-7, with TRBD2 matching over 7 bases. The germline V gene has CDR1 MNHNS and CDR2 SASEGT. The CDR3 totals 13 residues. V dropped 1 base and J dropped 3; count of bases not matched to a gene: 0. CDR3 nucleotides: TGTGCCAGCAGTGAAGGCGGGAGCTACGAGCAGTACTTC. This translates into CASSEGGSYEQYF.

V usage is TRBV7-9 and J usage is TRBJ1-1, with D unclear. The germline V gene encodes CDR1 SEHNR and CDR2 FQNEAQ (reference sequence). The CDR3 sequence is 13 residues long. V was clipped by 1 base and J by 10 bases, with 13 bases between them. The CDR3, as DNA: TGTGCCAGCAGCTTAGGAGTAGTGGAACCAGCTTTCTTT. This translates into CASSLGVVEPAFF.

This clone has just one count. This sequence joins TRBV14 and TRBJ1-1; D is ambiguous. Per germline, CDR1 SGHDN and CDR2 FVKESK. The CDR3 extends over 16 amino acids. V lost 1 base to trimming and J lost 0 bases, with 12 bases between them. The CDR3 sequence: CASSQVPPRMNTEAFF. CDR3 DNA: TGTGCCAGCAGCCAAGTGCCACCGAGGATGAACACTGAAGCTTTCTTT.

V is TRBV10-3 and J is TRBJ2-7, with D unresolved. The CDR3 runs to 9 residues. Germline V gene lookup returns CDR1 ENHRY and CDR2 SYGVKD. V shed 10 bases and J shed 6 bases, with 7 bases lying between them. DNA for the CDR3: TGTGCCACAGGACCCGAGCAGTACTTC. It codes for CATGPEQYF.

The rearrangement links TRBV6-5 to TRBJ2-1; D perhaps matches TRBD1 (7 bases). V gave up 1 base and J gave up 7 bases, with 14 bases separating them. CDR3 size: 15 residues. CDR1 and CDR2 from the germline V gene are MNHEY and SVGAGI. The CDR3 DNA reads TGTGCCAGCAGTTACTGGGCAGGGGGAGGTAATGAGCAGTTCTTC. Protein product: CASSYWAGGGNEQFF.

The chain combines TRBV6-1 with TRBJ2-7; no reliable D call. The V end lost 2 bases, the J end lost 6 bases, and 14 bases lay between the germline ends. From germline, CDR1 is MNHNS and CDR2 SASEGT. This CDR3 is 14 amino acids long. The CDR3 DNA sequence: TGTGCCAGCAGTGAATGGGTTCTACGGCGCGAGCAGTACTTC. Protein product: CASSEWVLRREQYF.

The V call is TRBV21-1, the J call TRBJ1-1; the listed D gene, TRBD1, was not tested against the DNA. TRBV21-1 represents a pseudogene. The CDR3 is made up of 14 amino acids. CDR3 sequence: CASSRDRGNTEAFF. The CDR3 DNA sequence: TGTGCCAGCAGCCGGGACAGGGGGAACACTGAAGCTTTCTTT.

CDR3 loop: CASSRDQASDYEQYF. The CDR3 bases are TGCGCCAGCAGTCGGGACCAAGCCTCTGATTACGAGCAGTACTTC. The rearrangement uses TRBV10-1 and TRBJ2-7; D tentatively fits TRBD1 or TRBD2 (5 bases each). The CDR3 is made up of 15 amino acids. Trimming took 5 bases from V and 4 from J, leaving 18 bases between them. CDR1 is WNHNN, CDR2 SYGVQD, per germline (reference sequence).

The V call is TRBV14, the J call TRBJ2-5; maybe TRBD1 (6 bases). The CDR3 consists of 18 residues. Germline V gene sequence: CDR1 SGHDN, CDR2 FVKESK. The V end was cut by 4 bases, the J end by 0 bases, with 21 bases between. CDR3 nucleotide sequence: TGTGCCAGCAGCCCTTTGGACAGAGATGCGAGGTACCAAGAGACCCAGTACTTC. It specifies CASSPLDRDARYQETQYF.

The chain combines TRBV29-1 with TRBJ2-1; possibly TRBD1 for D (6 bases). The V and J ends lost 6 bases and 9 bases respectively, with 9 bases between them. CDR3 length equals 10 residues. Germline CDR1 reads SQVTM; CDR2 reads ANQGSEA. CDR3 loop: CSVQGREQFF. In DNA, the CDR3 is TGCAGCGTACAGGGTCGTGAGCAGTTCTTC.

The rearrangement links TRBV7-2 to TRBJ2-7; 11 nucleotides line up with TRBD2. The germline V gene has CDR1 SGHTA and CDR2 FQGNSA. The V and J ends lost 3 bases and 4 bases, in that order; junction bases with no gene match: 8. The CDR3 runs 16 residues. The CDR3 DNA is TGTGCCAGCAGCTTGACTAGCGGGGAGATCTTTTACGAGCAGTACTTC. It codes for CASSLTSGEIFYEQYF.

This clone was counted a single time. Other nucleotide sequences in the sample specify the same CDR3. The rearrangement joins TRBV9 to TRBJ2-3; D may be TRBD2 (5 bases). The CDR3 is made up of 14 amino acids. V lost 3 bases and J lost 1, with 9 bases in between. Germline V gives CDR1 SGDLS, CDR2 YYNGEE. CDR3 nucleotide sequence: TGTGCCAGCAGCGGAGGAGCGGGCACAGATACGCAGTATTTT. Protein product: CASSGGAGTDTQYF.